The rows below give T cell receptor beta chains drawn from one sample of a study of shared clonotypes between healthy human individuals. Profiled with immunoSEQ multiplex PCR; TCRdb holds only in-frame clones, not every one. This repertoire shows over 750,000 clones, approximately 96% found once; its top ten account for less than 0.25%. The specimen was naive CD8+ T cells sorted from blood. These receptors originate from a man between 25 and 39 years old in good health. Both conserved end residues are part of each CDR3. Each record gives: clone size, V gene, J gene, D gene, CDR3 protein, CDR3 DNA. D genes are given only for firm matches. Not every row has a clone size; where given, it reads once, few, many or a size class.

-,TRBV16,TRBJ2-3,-,CASSVLGADTQYF,TGTGCCAGCAGCGTACTAGGGGCAGATACGCAGTATTTT
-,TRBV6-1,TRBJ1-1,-,CASTVRGANTEAFF,TGTGCCAGCACAGTACGGGGGGCGAACACTGAAGCTTTCTTT
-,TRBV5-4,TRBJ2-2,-,CASSFGGQYTGELFF,TGTGCCAGCAGCTTTGGAGGCCAATATACCGGGGAGCTGTTTTTT
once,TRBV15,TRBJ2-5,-,CATSPRVSGETQYF,TGTGCCACCAGCCCCCGGGTGAGCGGGGAGACCCAGTACTTC
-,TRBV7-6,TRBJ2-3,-,CASSLYGVTDTQYF,TGTGCCAGCAGCTTATATGGGGTTACAGATACGCAGTATTTT
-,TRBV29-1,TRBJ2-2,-,CSARDANTGELFF,TGCAGCGCGAGGGACGCGAACACCGGGGAGCTGTTTTTT
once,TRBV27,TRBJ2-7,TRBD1,CASSRWGTGGYEQYF,TGTGCCAGCAGTCGATGGGGGACAGGGGGTTACGAGCAGTACTTC
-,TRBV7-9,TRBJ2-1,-,CASSSGDSPRDYEQFF,TGTGCCAGCAGCTCGGGGGACTCCCCTCGGGATTATGAGCAGTTCTTC
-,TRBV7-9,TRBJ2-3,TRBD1,CASSLTGGPDTQYF,TGTGCCAGCAGCTTAACAGGGGGACCAGATACGCAGTATTTT
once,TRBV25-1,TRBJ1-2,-,CASSALYRVDGYTF,TGTGCCAGCAGTGCCTTATACAGGGTCGATGGCTACACCTTC
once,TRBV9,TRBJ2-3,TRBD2,CASSKLAGGTADTQYF,TGTGCCAGCAGCAAACTAGCGGGAGGTACAGCAGATACGCAGTATTTT
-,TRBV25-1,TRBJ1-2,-,CASSDWDGGSYTF,TGTGCCAGCAGTGATTGGGACGGGGGGAGCTACACCTTC
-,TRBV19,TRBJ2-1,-,CASSIAAPSSYNEQFF,TGTGCCAGTAGTATTGCGGCTCCTAGCTCCTACAATGAGCAGTTCTTC
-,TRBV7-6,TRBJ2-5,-,CASSPPFAEETQYF,TGTGCCAGCAGCCCCCCCTTTGCGGAAGAGACCCAGTACTTC
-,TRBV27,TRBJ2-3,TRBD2,CAIGLAGGHTDTQYF,TGTGCCATCGGACTAGCGGGAGGCCACACAGATACGCAGTATTTT
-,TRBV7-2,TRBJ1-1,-,CASSFGQQGRRGTEAFF,TGTGCCAGCAGCTTTGGTCAACAGGGCCGGCGTGGCACTGAAGCTTTCTTT
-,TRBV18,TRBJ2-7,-,CASSPTNSYEQYF,TGTGCCAGCTCACCAACGAACTCCTACGAGCAGTACTTC
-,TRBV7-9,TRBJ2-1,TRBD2,CASSLSSGTYNEQFF,TGTGCCAGCAGCTTATCTAGCGGAACCTACAATGAGCAGTTCTTC
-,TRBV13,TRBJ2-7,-,CASSLRGYEQYF,TGTGCCAGCAGCTTACGGGGCTACGAGCAGTACTTC
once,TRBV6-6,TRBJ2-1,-,CASLDWVNNEQFF,TGTGCCAGCCTGGACTGGGTTAACAATGAGCAGTTCTTC
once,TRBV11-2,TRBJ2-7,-,CASSLLAFSYEQYF,TGTGCCAGCAGCTTACTAGCGTTCTCCTACGAGCAGTACTTC
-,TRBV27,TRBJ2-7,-,CASSWAVPGYEQYF,TGTGCCAGCAGTTGGGCCGTGCCGGGCTACGAGCAGTACTTC
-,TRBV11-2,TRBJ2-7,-,CASSSPHAIDYEQYF,TGTGCCAGCAGCTCGCCTCACGCAATAGACTACGAGCAGTACTTC
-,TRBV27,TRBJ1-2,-,CASRRGNYGYTF,TGTGCCAGCCGAAGAGGGAACTATGGCTACACCTTC
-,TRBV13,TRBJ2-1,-,CASSLSNEQFF,TGTGCCAGCAGCTTAAGTAATGAGCAGTTCTTC
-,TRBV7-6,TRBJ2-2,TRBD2,CASYNPTSGRTGELFF,TGTGCCAGCTACAACCCTACTAGCGGGAGAACCGGGGAGCTGTTTTTT
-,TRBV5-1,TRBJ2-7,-,CASSNPGQQYF,TGCGCCAGCAGCAACCCGGGACAGCAGTACTTC
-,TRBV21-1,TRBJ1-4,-,CASTRDSRNEKLFF,TGTGCCAGCACCCGGGACAGCCGTAATGAAAAACTGTTTTTT
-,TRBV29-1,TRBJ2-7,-,CSVEKRGATYEQYF,TGCAGCGTTGAGAAGCGCGGTGCAACCTACGAGCAGTACTTC
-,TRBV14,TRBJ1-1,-,CASSQIQNTEAFF,TGTGCCAGCAGCCAAATACAGAACACTGAAGCTTTCTTT
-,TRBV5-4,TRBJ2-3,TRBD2,CASSPWSSSGRTSTDTQYF,TGTGCCAGCAGCCCCTGGTCGTCTAGCGGGAGGACTAGCACAGATACGCAGTATTTT
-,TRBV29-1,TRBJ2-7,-,CSGSGVNNEQYF,TGCAGCGGCTCGGGAGTTAACAACGAGCAGTACTTC
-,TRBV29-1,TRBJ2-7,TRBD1,CSVEDRAGGYEQYF,TGCAGCGTTGAAGATAGGGCAGGGGGCTACGAGCAGTACTTC
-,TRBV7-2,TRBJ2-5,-,CASRVSPGGVQETQYF,TGTGCCAGCAGGGTTTCCCCTGGCGGCGTCCAAGAGACCCAGTACTTC
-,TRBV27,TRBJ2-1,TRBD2,CASSFPGLAEQFF,TGTGCCAGCAGTTTCCCCGGACTAGCGGAGCAGTTCTTC
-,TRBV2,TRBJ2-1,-,CASSDAQYNEQFF,TGTGCCAGCAGTGATGCACAGTACAATGAGCAGTTCTTC
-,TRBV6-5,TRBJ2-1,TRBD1,CASSYSGDRGYNEQFF,TGTGCCAGCAGTTACTCGGGGGACAGGGGCTACAATGAGCAGTTCTTC
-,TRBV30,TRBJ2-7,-,CAWRGISYEQYF,TGTGCCTGGAGGGGGATTTCCTACGAGCAGTACTTC
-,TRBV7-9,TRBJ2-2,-,CASSLVENTGELFF,TGTGCCAGCAGCTTAGTTGAGAACACCGGGGAGCTGTTTTTT
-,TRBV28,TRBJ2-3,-,CASSLRTVGRDTQYF,TGTGCCAGCAGTTTGAGGACAGTTGGTAGAGATACGCAGTATTTT
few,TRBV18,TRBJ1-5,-,CASTLSGNSNQPQHF,TGTGCCAGCACCCTCTCAGGGAATAGCAATCAGCCCCAGCATTTT
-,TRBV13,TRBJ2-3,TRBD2,CASSSTGTSEDTQYF,TGTGCCAGCAGCTCCACCGGGACTAGCGAAGATACGCAGTATTTT
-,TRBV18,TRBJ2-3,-,CASSPRADTQYF,TGTGCCAGCTCACCACGGGCAGATACGCAGTATTTT
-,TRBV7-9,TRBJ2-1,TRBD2,CASSPVLAGGLDEQFF,TGTGCCAGCAGCCCCGTCCTAGCGGGAGGTCTCGATGAGCAGTTCTTC
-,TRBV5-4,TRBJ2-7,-,CASSVSGSTYEQYF,TGTGCCAGCAGCGTTAGCGGATCTACCTACGAGCAGTACTTC
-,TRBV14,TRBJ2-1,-,CASSQIQNEQFF,TGTGCCAGCAGCCAAATCCAGAATGAGCAGTTCTTC
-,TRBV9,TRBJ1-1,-,CASSVEPVENTEAFF,TGTGCCAGCAGCGTAGAACCAGTGGAAAACACTGAAGCTTTCTTT
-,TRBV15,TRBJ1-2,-,CATSRDPGRANYGYTF,TGTGCCACCAGCAGAGATCCTGGCAGAGCTAACTATGGCTACACCTTC
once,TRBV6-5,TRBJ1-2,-,CASRPKLPGGDGYTF,TGTGCCAGCAGACCTAAGCTGCCAGGAGGAGATGGCTACACCTTC
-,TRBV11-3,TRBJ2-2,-,CASSPAGGPATGELFF,TGTGCCAGCAGCCCAGCCGGGGGGCCGGCCACCGGGGAGCTGTTTTTT
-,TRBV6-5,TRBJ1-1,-,CASSPGLALTEAFF,TGTGCCAGCAGTCCCGGTTTGGCGCTGACTGAAGCTTTCTTT
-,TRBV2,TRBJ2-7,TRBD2,CASSISGRPTSYEQYF,TGTGCCAGCAGTATTAGCGGGAGGCCCACTTCCTACGAGCAGTACTTC